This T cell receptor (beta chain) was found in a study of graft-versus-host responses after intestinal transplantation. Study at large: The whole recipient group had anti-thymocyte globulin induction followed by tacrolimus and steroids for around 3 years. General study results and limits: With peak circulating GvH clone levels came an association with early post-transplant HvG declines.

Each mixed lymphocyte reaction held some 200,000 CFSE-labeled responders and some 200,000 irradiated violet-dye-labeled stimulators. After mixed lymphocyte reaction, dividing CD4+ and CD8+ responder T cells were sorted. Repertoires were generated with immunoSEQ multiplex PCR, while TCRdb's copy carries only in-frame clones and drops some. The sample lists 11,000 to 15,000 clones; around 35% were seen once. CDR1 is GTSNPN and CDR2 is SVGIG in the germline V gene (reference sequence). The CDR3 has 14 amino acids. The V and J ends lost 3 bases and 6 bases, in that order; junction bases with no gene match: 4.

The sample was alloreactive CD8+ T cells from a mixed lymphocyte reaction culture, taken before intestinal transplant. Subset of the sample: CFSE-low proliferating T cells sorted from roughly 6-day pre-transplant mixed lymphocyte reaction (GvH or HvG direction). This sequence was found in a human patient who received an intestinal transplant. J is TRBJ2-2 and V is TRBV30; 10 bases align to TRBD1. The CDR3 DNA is TGTGCCTGGAGCTTCGGGACAGGGGCCGGGGAGCTGTTTTTT. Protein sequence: CAWSFGTGAGELFF. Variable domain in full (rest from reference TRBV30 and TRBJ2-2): SQTIHQWPATLVQPVGSPLSLECTVEGTSNPNLYWYRQAAGRGLQLLFYSVGIGQISSEVPQNLSASRPQDRQFILSSKKLLLSDSGFYLCAWSFGTGAGELFFGEGSRLTVL.